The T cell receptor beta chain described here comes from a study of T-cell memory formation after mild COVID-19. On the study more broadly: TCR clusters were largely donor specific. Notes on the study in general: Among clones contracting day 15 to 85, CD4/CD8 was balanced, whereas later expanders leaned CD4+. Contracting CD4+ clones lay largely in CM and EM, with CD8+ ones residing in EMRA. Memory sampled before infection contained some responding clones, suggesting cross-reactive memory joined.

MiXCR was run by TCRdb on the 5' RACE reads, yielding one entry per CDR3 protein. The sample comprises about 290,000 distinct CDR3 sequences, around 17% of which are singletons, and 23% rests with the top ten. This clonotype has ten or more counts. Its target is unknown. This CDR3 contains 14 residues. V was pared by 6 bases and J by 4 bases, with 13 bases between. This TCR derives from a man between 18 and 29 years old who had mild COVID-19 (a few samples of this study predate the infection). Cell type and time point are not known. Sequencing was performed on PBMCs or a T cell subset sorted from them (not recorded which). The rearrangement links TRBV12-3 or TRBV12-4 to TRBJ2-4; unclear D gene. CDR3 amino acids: CASRPRAAKNIQYF. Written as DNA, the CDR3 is TGTGCCAGCAGACCCCGGGCGGCTAAAAACATTCAGTACTTC.